This TCR beta chain came from a study of cytomegalovirus exposure and HLA in healthy donors. There are 15 residues in the CDR3. V was cut by 0 bases and J by 0 bases, with 8 bases left in between. Germline V gene sequence: CDR1 SGHVS, CDR2 FQNEAQ. With 60 Vbeta and 13 Jbeta primers, the PCR was carried out. Repertoires were generated with immunoSEQ multiplex PCR, while TCRdb's copy carries only in-frame clones and drops some. Of 120,000 to 150,000 clones detected, around 78% appear once; the ten largest clones hold 1.5% to 2%. Notes on this clone: The sample contains more than one DNA sequence encoding this CDR3.

The source of this sequence is a woman aged 18-35 years in good health and CMV-seronegative. Sequenced sample: PBMCs. The V call is TRBV7-8, the J call TRBJ1-1, with D unresolved. CDR3 DNA: TGTGCCAGCAGCTTAGCAAACAGTCTGAACACTGAAGCTTTCTTT. Translation: CASSLANSLNTEAFF.